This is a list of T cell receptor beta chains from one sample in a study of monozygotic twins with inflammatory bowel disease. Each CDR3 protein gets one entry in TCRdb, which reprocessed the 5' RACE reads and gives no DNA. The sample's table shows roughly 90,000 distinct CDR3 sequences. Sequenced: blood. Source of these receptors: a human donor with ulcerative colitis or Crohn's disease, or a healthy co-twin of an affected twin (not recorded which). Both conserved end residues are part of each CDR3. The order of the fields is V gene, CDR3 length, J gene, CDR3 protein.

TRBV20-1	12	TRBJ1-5	CSATDRDQPQHF
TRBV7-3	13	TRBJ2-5	CASSLAPQETQYF
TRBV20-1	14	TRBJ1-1	CSARGGSLNTEAFF
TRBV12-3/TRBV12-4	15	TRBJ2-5	CASSPPPGGLETQYF
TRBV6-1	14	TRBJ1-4	CASRRDGRNEKLFF
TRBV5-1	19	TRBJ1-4	CASSNKDRDRHSTNEKLFF
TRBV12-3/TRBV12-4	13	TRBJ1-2	CASSHQQGNGYTF
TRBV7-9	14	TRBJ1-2	CASSQLGRAYGYTF
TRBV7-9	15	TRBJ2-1	CASGRGGQGRNEQFF
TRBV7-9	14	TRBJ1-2	CASSLAQANYGYTF
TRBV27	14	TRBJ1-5	CASSLRFGNQPQHF
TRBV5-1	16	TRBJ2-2	CASKDGGSQRGGELFF
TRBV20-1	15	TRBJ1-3	CSARAGSYSGNTIYF
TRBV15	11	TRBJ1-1	CATSRRQEAFF
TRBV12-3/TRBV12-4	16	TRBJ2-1	CASSWGSSLHYNEQFF
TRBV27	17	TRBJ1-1	CASSSQPGTVGNTEAFF
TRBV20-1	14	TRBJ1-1	CSARGYRGNTEAFF